Below, 26 T cell receptor beta chains from the same sample are listed, as sequenced in a study of blood T cell repertoires in COVID-19. Assay: immunoSEQ multiplex PCR; the TCRdb copy retains only in-frame clones and omits some. Of about 300,000 clones detected, nearly 90% appear once; the ten largest clones hold 3.5% to 4.5%. Sequencing input: PBMCs or T cells enriched from blood (not recorded which). These TCRs come from a woman between 18 and 29 years old with acute COVID-19.

V is TRBV5-1 and J is TRBJ2-5, with D possibly being TRBD2 (5 bases). Germline V gene data show CDR1 as SGHRS and CDR2 as YFSETQ. The CDR3 covers 14 residues. Trimming took 1 base from V and 2 from J, leaving 9 bases between them. In DNA, the CDR3 is TGCGCCAGCAGCTTGCAAAGCGGACAAGAGACCCAGTACTTC. Translating it yields CASSLQSGQETQYF.

The chain couples TRBV19 to TRBJ2-7; 7 nucleotides align to TRBD2. The germline CDR1 and CDR2 sequences are LNHDA and SQIVND (reference sequence). This CDR3 is 14 amino acids long. J was trimmed by 5 bases and V by 7 bases; bases with no gene match: 11. The chain's CDR3 is CASNGQAGRNEQYF. In nucleotides, the CDR3 is TGTGCCAGTAATGGCCAAGCGGGACGCAACGAGCAGTACTTC.

The CDR3 protein is CATGTSNGDEQFF. The CDR3 bases are TGTGCCACCGGGACTTCCAATGGCGATGAGCAGTTCTTC. The rearrangement joins TRBV24-1 to TRBJ2-1; perhaps TRBD2 as D (6 bases). The CDR3 contains 13 residues. V was trimmed by 9 bases and J by 8 bases, leaving 16 bases between them. Germline lookup yields CDR1 KGHDR and CDR2 SFDVKD.

J is TRBJ2-3 and V is TRBV5-1; 14 nucleotides align to TRBD2. This CDR3 comprises 21 residues. Trimming took 0 bases from V and 4 from J; bases not matched to a gene: 16. The germline gives CDR1 SGHRS, CDR2 YFSETQ. The CDR3, as DNA: TGCGCCAGCAGCTTGGCCGATTGGTCGGGGACTAGCGGGAGAATCGCAGATACGCAGTATTTT. Protein: CASSLADWSGTSGRIADTQYF.

This chain uses TRBV11-2 with TRBJ2-1, with 7 bases that match TRBD2. Germline CDR1 is SGHAT and CDR2 is FQNNGV. CDR3 size: 16 residues. J lost 4 bases, V lost 4 bases, and 10 bases had no gene match. DNA of the CDR3: TGTGCCAGCAGCTCTTATCGCGGGAGCTTGTACAATGAGCAGTTCTTC. Translation gives CASSSYRGSLYNEQFF.

This rearrangement joins TRBV28 to TRBJ2-5; 10 positions match TRBD1. The CDR3 contains 16 residues. CDR1 and CDR2 (germline): MDHEN, SYDVKM. J lost 4 bases, V lost 5 bases, and 10 bases had no gene match. DNA for the CDR3: TGTGCCAGCAGTGCGCCTCTAAGGGACAGGGGAGAGACCCAGTACTTC. Its translation: CASSAPLRDRGETQYF. Full variable domain (rest looked up from reference TRBV28 and TRBJ2-5): DVKVTQSSRYLVKRTGEKVFLECVQDMDHENMFWYRQDPGLGLRLIYFSYDVKMKEKGDIPEGYSVSREKKERFSLILESASTNQTSMYLCASSAPLRDRGETQYFGPGTRLLVL.

The J gene is TRBJ2-2, the V gene TRBV5-1; TRBD1 agrees at 8 bases. Germline assignment: CDR1 SGHRS and CDR2 YFSETQ. The length of the CDR3 is 17 residues. The V segment lost 3 bases and the J segment 1 base; nucleotides outside the gene matches: 8. CDR3 in DNA: TGCGCCAGCAGCTCTGGAGCAGGGGGCCTGAACACCGGGGAGCTGTTTTTT. Its translation is CASSSGAGGLNTGELFF. The entire variable domain, with the rest obtained from reference TRBV5-1 and TRBJ2-2, is as follows: KAGVTQTPRYLIKTRGQQVTLSCSPISGHRSVSWYQQTPGQGLQFLFEYFSETQRNKGNFPGRFSGRQFSNSRSEMNVSTLELGDSALYLCASSSGAGGLNTGELFFGEGSRLTVL.

CDR3 protein: CASRGGQETNEKLFF. CDR3 in DNA: TGTGCCAGTAGAGGTGGTCAGGAAACCAATGAAAAACTGTTTTTT. V and J are TRBV19 and TRBJ1-4; unclear D gene. The germline gives CDR1 LNHDA, CDR2 SQIVND (reference sequence). This CDR3 comprises 15 residues. V lost 6 bases and J lost 5, with 16 bases in between.

This sequence joins TRBV7-9 and TRBJ2-6; D not resolved. Looked up from germline, CDR1 is SEHNR and CDR2 is FQNEAQ (reference sequence). The CDR3 loop spans 17 amino acids. V was cut by 3 bases and J by 0 bases, with 12 bases left in between. CDR3 loop: CASSLGQVSSGANVLTF. CDR3 sequence (DNA): TGTGCCAGCAGCTTGGGCCAGGTCAGCTCTGGGGCCAACGTCCTGACTTTC.

The CDR3 DNA follows: TGTGCCAGCAGCAGGGACACTCGCTTGAACACTGAAGCTTTCTTT. It translates to CASSRDTRLNTEAFF. The V gene is TRBV2, the J gene TRBJ1-1; TRBD1 is a possible D gene (6 bases). V was shortened by 6 bases and J by 0 bases, with 14 bases between the two germline ends. CDR1 SNHLY and CDR2 FYNNEI come from the germline V gene. The CDR3 consists of 15 residues.

The gene calls are TRBV4-2 and TRBJ2-7; 14 bases map to TRBD2. The CDR3 sequence is 16 residues long. V lost 1 base, J lost 5 bases, and 4 bases stayed unmatched. The germline V gene encodes CDR1 LGHNA and CDR2 YNFKEQ. CDR3 sequence (DNA): TGTGCCAGCAGCCAAGCCGGGACTAGCGGGAGACACGAGCAGTACTTC. Protein: CASSQAGTSGRHEQYF.

The CDR3 protein is CASSLGGAGEFYEQYF. The DNA of the CDR3 is TGTGCCAGTAGCTTAGGGGGAGCGGGAGAATTCTACGAGCAGTACTTC. The rearrangement links TRBV19 to TRBJ2-7; 8 nucleotides line up with TRBD2. The germline CDR1 and CDR2 sequences are LNHDA and SQIVND (reference sequence). The CDR3 extends over 16 amino acids. J gave up 3 bases and V 6 bases, and 13 bases lay outside the gene matches. Using reference TRBV19 and TRBJ2-7 for the parts outside the CDR3, the full variable domain is DGGITQSPKYLFRKEGQNVTLSCEQNLNHDAMYWYRQDPGQGLRLIYYSQIVNDFQKGDIAEGYSVSREKKESFPLTVTSAQKNPTAFYLCASSLGGAGEFYEQYFGPGTRLTVT.

This clone was seen just once. The chain links TRBV9 to TRBJ2-1; TRBD2 agrees at 13 bases. The germline V gene encodes CDR1 SGDLS and CDR2 YYNGEE. The CDR3 runs 16 residues. The ends lost 3 bases at V and 0 bases at J; junction bases unmatched: 0. The CDR3: CASSGTSGSSYNEQFF. DNA for the CDR3: TGTGCCAGCAGCGGGACTAGCGGGAGCTCCTACAATGAGCAGTTCTTC.

The sample holds a few counts of this clone. The gene calls are TRBV29-1 and TRBJ1-2; 9 nucleotides match TRBD1. Looked up from germline, CDR1 is SQVTM and CDR2 is ANQGSEA. After removal of 3 bases from V and 8 bases from J, the junction contained 7 bases not matched to a gene. The CDR3 is 13 residues long. The CDR3 nucleotides read TGCAGCGTTGAGGTCGGGACAGGGTACGGCTACACCTTC. Translating gives CSVEVGTGYGYTF.

The rearrangement links TRBV19 to TRBJ1-1; TRBD1 matches 9 bases. In germline, CDR1 is LNHDA, CDR2 SQIVND (reference sequence). V gave up 2 bases and J gave up 5 bases; unmatched junction bases: 3. The CDR3 spans 14 residues. The CDR3: CASSIIQGATEAFF. The DNA of the CDR3 is TGTGCCAGTAGTATAATACAGGGGGCGACTGAAGCTTTCTTT.

This clone was observed a few times. The chain links TRBV6-6 to TRBJ1-2, with D unresolved. Trimming removed 4 bases from V and 9 bases from J, with 15 bases in between. The germline CDR1 and CDR2 sequences are MNHNY and SVGAGI (reference sequence). The CDR3 spans 13 residues. The CDR3 loop reads CASSLPESLSYTF. The CDR3 DNA sequence: TGTGCCAGCAGTTTGCCCGAGAGTTTGAGCTACACCTTC.

The rearrangement links TRBV7-9 to TRBJ2-3, with 9 bases matching TRBD1. The CDR3 loop spans 16 amino acids. From germline, CDR1 is SEHNR and CDR2 FQNEAQ (reference sequence). With 4 bases clipped from V and 4 bases from J, the junction kept 9 bases outside the gene matches. The CDR3 DNA follows: TGTGCCAGCAGCTATCCACAGACAGGGGGGGCAGATACGCAGTATTTT. It codes for CASSYPQTGGADTQYF.

This clone came up a few times. The chain is built from TRBV28 and TRBJ2-3; TRBD1 agrees at 9 bases. V lost 6 bases to trimming and J lost 8 bases; unmatched junction nucleotides: 15. CDR1 and CDR2 (germline): MDHEN, SYDVKM. CDR3 length: 16 amino acids. As DNA, the CDR3 is TGTGCCAGCAGGCCCGGGACAGGGATTGAGTACGGTACGCAGTATTTT. Its translation is CASRPGTGIEYGTQYF.

The chain is built from TRBV21-1 and TRBJ2-7; TRBD2, the table's D call, lacks a check against the DNA. TRBV21-1 constitutes a pseudogene. CDR3 size: 16 residues. In DNA form, the CDR3 reads TGTGCCAGCAGCAAGTGCCTGGGAGGGCGCTTCAGGGAGCAGTACTTC. It translates to CASSKCLGGRFREQYF.

The CDR3 is CASSLKGTEAFF. The CDR3 nucleotides read TGCGCCAGCAGCCTGAAGGGGACTGAAGCTTTCTTT. The chain joins TRBV5-1 to TRBJ1-1; tentative D call: TRBD1 (5 bases). The length of the CDR3 is 12 residues. V lost 4 bases, J lost 5 bases, and 9 bases lay in between. CDR1 SGHRS and CDR2 YFSETQ come from the germline V gene.

This chain uses TRBV19 with TRBJ1-5; possibly TRBD1 for D (5 bases). The CDR3 is made up of 13 amino acids. CDR1 and CDR2 (germline): LNHDA, SQIVND (reference sequence). V lost 6 bases to trimming and J lost 5 bases, with 11 bases between them. CDR3 DNA sequence: TGTGCCAGTAGCACAGGAATGGATCAGCCCCAGCATTTT. This codes for CASSTGMDQPQHF.

V and J are TRBV14 and TRBJ2-3; TRBD2 aligns across 7 bases. The CDR3 consists of 18 residues. Germline values: CDR1 SGHDN, CDR2 FVKESK. With 3 bases clipped from V and 4 bases from J, the junction kept 16 bases outside the gene matches. CDR3 DNA: TGTGCCAGCAGCCACGGGAGGTATATAGGCGGGATCCCAGATACGCAGTATTTT. Amino acids: CASSHGRYIGGIPDTQYF.

This clone was found once. This chain uses TRBV30 with TRBJ2-7; D gene ambiguous. The CDR3 covers 13 residues. The ends were cut back, 0 bases at V and 3 bases at J, with 9 bases in the middle. Germline V CDR1 and CDR2: GTSNPN, SVGIG (reference sequence). The CDR3 sequence: CAWSVTASYEQYF. CDR3 DNA: TGTGCCTGGAGTGTCACAGCCAGCTACGAGCAGTACTTC.

This chain uses TRBV7-3 with TRBJ2-5, with 8 bases identical to TRBD2. Trimming removed 5 bases from V and 4 bases from J; junction bases left unmatched: 9. The CDR3 consists of 15 residues. Germline-derived CDR1 and CDR2 are SGHTA and FQGTGA. The CDR3, as DNA: TGTGCCAGCAGCACGAGCGGGAGTAAAGGAGAGACCCAGTACTTC. It encodes CASSTSGSKGETQYF.

The V call is TRBV5-1, the J call TRBJ1-1; 7 nucleotides match TRBD1. Germline CDR1 and CDR2: SGHRS and YFSETQ. The V gene end was trimmed by 0 bases and the J gene end by 1 base; junction bases not matched to a gene: 3. There are 15 residues in the CDR3. CDR3 residues: CASSLAGQANTEAFF. Written as DNA, the CDR3 is TGCGCCAGCAGCTTGGCAGGACAGGCGAACACTGAAGCTTTCTTT.

The chain employs TRBV28 and TRBJ2-1, with 8 bases identical to TRBD2. Germline assignment: CDR1 MDHEN and CDR2 SYDVKM. The V segment lost 5 bases and the J segment 7 bases; nucleotides outside the gene matches: 10. This CDR3 has 15 residues. The CDR3 region has the DNA TGTGCCAGCAGTCGCCAAGCGGGAGTATGGAATGAGCAGTTCTTC. Amino acids: CASSRQAGVWNEQFF.